The clone carrying this TCR beta chain has a single count. One junction end disagrees with the germline gene, perhaps due to a read error. Total RNA (approximately 500 ng) served as template for TCR beta cDNA synthesis primed by a constant-region primer. TCR beta libraries came from three nested multiplex PCR rounds using slightly modified ARM-PCR. Use of TRBV1-TRBV30 forward primers with a C-beta reverse primer characterized the first two PCR rounds, which lasted 10 cycles each. Using its own MiXCR run on the multiplex PCR reads, TCRdb lists one record per CDR3 protein. The sample carries about 350,000 distinct CDR3 sequences, less than 75% recorded once. Germline DNA was also extracted, with blood RNA taken from unsorted whole blood. The CDR3 extends over 16 amino acids. Germline V lookup: CDR1 SNHLY, CDR2 FYNNEI. The sample belongs to a study of tumor-infiltrating lymphocytes in primary liver carcinoma. Overall study: Patients of both sexes were 30 to 69 years old.

This chain connects TRBV2 to TRBJ1-5; D call uncertain. This clonotype was sampled from a man aged 40-50 years with primary liver carcinoma and hepatitis B virus infection. Sequencing was performed on peripheral blood. CDR3 DNA: TGTACCAGCAGTGAAGCGCTTTCTGTGGGGAATCAGCCCCAGCATTTT. Encoded protein: CTSSEALSVGNQPQHF.